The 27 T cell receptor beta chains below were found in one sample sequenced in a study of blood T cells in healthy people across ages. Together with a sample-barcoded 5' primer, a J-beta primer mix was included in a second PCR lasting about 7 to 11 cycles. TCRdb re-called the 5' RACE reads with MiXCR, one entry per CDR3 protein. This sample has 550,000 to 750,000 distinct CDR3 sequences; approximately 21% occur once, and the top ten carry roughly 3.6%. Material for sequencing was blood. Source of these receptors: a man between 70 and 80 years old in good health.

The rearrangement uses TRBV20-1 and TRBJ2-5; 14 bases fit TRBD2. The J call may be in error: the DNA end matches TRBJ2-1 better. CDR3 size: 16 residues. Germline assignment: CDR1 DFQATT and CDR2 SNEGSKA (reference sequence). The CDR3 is CSARRLAGGPGNEQFF. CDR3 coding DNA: TGCAGTGCTAGGCGACTAGCGGGAGGGCCTGGGAATGAGCAGTTCTTC.

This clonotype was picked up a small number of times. CDR3 in amino acids: CASSATGADTQYF. CDR3 coding DNA: TGCGCCAGCAGCGCAACAGGGGCAGATACGCAGTATTTT. This sequence joins TRBV5-1 and TRBJ2-3, with TRBD1 identical over 7 bases. The V gene end was trimmed by 4 bases and the J gene end by 4 bases; junction bases not matched to a gene: 3. CDR1 is SGHRS, CDR2 YFSETQ, per germline. CDR3 length equals 13 residues.

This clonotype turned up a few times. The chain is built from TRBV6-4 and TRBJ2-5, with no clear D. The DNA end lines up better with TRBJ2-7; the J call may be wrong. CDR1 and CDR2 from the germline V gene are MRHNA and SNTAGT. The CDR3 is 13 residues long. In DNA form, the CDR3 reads TGTGCCAGCAGTGAAGCTGCCAACTACGAGCAGTACTTC. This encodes CASSEAANYEQYF.

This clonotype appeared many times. The DNA of the CDR3 is TGTGCCAGCAGTGAACGACTTACCTACGAGCAGTACTTC. This gives the protein CASSERLTYEQYF. The chain is built from TRBV2 and TRBJ2-5, with D hard to call. The J call is doubtful: the DNA matches TRBJ2-7 better. Germline values: CDR1 SNHLY, CDR2 FYNNEI. This CDR3 spans 13 amino acids.

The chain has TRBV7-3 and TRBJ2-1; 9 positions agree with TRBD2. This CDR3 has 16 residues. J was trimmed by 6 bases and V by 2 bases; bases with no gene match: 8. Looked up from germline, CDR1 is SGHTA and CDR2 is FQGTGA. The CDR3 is CASSLGPGREGNEQFF. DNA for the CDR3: TGTGCCAGCAGCTTAGGCCCTGGGCGGGAGGGCAATGAGCAGTTCTTC.

The CDR3 here is CASSFGGLAAEETQYF. As DNA, the CDR3 is TGTGCCAGCAGCTTCGGTGGACTAGCGGCCGAAGAGACCCAGTACTTC. The chain combines TRBV5-5 with TRBJ2-5; 10 bases match TRBD2. V shed 2 bases and J 3 bases; nucleotides not matched to a gene: 7. This CDR3 comprises 16 residues. Germline V gene lookup returns CDR1 SGHKS and CDR2 YYEKEE (reference sequence).

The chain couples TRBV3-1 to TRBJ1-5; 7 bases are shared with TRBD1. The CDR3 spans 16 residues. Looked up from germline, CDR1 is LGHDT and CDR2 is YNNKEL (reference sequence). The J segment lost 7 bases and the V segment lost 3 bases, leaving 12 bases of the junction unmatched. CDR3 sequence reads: CASSHYRDRGQQPQHF. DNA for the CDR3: TGTGCCAGCAGCCATTACAGAGATAGGGGGCAACAGCCCCAGCATTTT.

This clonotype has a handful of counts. CDR3 in DNA: TGTGCCAGCAGCTCCCAGGAAAACATTCAGTACTTC. Its protein is CASSSQENIQYF. The chain links TRBV7-9 to TRBJ2-4; D not certain. The CDR3 runs 12 residues. Germline V gene data show CDR1 as SEHNR and CDR2 as FQNEAQ (reference sequence). Trimming cost V 4 bases and J 5 bases, with 6 bases left between them.

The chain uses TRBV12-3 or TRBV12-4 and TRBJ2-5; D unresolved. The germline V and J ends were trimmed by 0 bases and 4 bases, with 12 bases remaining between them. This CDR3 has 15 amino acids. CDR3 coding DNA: TGTGCCAGCAGTTTAGCGCTTTCGCTAGGAGAGACCCAGTACTTC. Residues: CASSLALSLGETQYF.

CDR3 residues: CASSFGRLAGFADTQYF. The CDR3, as DNA: TGCGCCAGCAGCTTCGGGAGGCTAGCGGGTTTTGCAGATACGCAGTATTTT. The genes are TRBV5-1 and TRBJ2-3; 8 bases agree with TRBD2. This CDR3 spans 17 amino acids. V trimming: 2 bases; J trimming: 4 bases; junction bases outside the gene matches: 12. The germline CDR1 and CDR2 sequences are SGHRS and YFSETQ. Full variable domain (outside the CDR3, taken from reference TRBV5-1 and TRBJ2-3): KAGVTQTPRYLIKTRGQQVTLSCSPISGHRSVSWYQQTPGQGLQFLFEYFSETQRNKGNFPGRFSGRQFSNSRSEMNVSTLELGDSALYLCASSFGRLAGFADTQYFGPGTRLTVL.

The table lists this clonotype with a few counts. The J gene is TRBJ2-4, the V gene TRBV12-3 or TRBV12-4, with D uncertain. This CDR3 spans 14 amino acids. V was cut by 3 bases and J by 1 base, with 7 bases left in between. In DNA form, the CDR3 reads TGTGCCAGCAGTTTCGGTGAGGCCAAAAACATTCAGTACTTC. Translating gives CASSFGEAKNIQYF.

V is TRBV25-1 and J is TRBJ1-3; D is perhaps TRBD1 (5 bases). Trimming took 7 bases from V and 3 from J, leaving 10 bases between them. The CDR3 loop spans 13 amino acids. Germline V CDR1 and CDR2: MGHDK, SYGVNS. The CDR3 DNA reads TGTGCCAGCACCAGGGAGCATGGAAACACCATATATTTT. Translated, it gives CASTREHGNTIYF.

The CDR3 DNA reads TGTGCCAGCAGCTCCCAGACAGGGGGGAATTCACCCCTCCACTTT. Protein sequence: CASSSQTGGNSPLHF. The genes are TRBV9 and TRBJ1-6, with TRBD1 identical over 9 bases. CDR3 length equals 15 residues. Trimming removed 4 bases from V and 7 bases from J; junction bases left unmatched: 6. The germline V gene has CDR1 SGDLS and CDR2 YYNGEE.

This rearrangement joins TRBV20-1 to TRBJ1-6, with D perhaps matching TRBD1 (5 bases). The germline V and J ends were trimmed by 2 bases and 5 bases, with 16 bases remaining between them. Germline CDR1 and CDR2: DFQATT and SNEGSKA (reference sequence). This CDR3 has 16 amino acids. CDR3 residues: CSARSGTGAHNSPLHF. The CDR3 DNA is TGCAGTGCTAGATCCGGGACTGGAGCACATAATTCACCCCTCCACTTT.

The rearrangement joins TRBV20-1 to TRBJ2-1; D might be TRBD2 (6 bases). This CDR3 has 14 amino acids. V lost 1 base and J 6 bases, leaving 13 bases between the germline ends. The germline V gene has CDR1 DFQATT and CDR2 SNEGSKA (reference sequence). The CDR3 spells CSARGLGTGNEQFF. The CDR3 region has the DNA TGCAGTGCTAGAGGACTAGGTACGGGCAATGAGCAGTTCTTC.

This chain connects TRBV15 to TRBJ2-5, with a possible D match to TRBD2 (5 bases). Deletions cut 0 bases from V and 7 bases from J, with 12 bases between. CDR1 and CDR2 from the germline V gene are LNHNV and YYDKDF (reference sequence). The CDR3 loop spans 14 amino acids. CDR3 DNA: TGTGCCACCAGCAGAGAGGGGAGCCCATGGACCCAGTACTTC. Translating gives CATSREGSPWTQYF.

The CDR3: CASSVGTGAEGNIQYF. CDR3 DNA: TGTGCCAGCAGCGTAGGCACAGGGGCAGAGGGAAACATTCAGTACTTC. The genes are TRBV9 and TRBJ2-4; 7 bases fit TRBD1. Trimming took 0 bases from V and 6 from J; bases not matched to a gene: 9. CDR3 length: 16 amino acids. Per the germline V gene, CDR1 is SGDLS and CDR2 is YYNGEE.

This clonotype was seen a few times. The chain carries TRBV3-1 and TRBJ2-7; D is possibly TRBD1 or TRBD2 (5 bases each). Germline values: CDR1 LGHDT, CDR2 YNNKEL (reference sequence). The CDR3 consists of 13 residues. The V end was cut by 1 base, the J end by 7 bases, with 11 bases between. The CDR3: CASSQGGSEEQYF. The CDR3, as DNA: TGTGCCAGCAGCCAAGGGGGGAGTGAGGAGCAGTACTTC.

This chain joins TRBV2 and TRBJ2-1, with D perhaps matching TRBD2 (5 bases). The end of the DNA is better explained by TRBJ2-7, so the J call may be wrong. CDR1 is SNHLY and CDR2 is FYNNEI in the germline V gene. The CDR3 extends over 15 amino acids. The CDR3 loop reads CASTRDRLNAYEQYF. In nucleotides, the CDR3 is TGTGCCAGCACTCGCGACCGACTAAATGCCTACGAGCAGTACTTC.

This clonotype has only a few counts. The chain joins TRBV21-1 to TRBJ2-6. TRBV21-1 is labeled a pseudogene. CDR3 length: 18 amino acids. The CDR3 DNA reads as TGTGCCAGCACCCTTAGACACCCTAAGTACTCCGGGGCCAACGTCCTAACTTTC. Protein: CASTLRHPKYSGANVLTF.

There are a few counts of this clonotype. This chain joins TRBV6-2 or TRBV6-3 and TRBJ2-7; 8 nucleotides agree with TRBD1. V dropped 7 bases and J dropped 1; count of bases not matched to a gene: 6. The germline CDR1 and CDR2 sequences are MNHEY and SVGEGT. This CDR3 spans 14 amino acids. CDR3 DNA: TGTGCCAGCAACGACAGGGGTCGTTCCTACGAGCAGTACTTC. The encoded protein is CASNDRGRSYEQYF.

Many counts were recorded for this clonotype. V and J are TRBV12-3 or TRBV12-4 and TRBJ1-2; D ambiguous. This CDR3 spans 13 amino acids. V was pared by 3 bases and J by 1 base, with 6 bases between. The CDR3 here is CASSFADNYGYTF. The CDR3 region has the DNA TGTGCCAGCAGTTTCGCCGATAACTATGGCTACACCTTC.

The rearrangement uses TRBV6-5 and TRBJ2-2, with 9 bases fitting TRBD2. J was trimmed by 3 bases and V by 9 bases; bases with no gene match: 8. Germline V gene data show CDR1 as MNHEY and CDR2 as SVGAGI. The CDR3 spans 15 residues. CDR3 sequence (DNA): TGTGCCAGTGGAGTAGCGGGAGTTGACACCGGGGAGCTGTTTTTT. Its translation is CASGVAGVDTGELFF.

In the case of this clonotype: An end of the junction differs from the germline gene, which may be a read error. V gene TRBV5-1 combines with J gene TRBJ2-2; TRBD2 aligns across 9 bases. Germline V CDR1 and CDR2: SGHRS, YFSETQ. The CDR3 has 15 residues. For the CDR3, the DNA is TGCGCCAGCAGCACAGGGACTAGCAGGACCGGGGAGCTGCTTTTT. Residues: CASSTGTSRTGELLF.

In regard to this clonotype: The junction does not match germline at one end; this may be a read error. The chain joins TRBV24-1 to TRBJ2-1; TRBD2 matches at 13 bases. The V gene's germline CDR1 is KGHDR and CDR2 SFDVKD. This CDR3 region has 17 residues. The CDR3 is CATSDWGLAGTYNEQFF. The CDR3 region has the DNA TGTGCCACCAGTGATTGGGGACTAGCGGGAACCTACAATGAGCAATTCTTC.

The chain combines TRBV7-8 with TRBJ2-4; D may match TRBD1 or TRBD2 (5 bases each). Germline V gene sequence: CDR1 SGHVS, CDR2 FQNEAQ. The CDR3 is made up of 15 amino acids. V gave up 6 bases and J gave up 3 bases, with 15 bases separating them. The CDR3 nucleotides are TGTGCCAGCAGTCCAGAGGGGAGCAGCAAAAACATTCAGTACTTC. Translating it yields CASSPEGSSKNIQYF.

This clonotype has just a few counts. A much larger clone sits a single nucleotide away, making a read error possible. The CDR3 region is CASSCSRNEQFF. The DNA of the CDR3 is TGTGCCAGCAGTTGTTCACGCAATGAGCAGTTCTTC. This rearrangement joins TRBV6-5 to TRBJ2-1; D not resolved. This CDR3 is built from 12 residues. V lost 4 bases and J lost 6, with 7 bases in between. In germline, CDR1 is MNHEY, CDR2 SVGAGI.